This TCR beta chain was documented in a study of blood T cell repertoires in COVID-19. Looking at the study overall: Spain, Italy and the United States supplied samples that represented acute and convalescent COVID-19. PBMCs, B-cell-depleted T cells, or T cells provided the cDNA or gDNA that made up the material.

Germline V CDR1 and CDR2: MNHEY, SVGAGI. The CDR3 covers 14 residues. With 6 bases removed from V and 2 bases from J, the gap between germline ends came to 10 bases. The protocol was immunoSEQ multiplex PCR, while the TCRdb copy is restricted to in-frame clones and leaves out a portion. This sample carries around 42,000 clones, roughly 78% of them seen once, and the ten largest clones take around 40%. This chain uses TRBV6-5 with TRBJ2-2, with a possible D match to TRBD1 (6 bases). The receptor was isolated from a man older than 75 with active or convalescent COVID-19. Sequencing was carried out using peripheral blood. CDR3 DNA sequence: TGTGCCAGCAGCGGACAGACTAACACCGGGGAGCTGTTTTTT. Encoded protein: CASSGQTNTGELFF.